This T cell receptor (beta chain) was sequenced in a study of sequential checkpoint blockade in melanoma. Study at large: Patients were randomized 1:1 to nivolumab-then-ipilimumab or ipilimumab-then-nivolumab first-line.

Here immunoSEQ multiplex PCR was the method, and the copy in TCRdb shows in-frame clones only, minus some. The table records 12,000 or so clones, around 85% of them present only once. V lost 1 base and J lost 4, with 14 bases in between. Germline V gene sequence: CDR1 SGHVS, CDR2 FNYEAQ. CDR3 length: 16 residues. Treatment indicated: randomized to nivolumab then ipilimumab (arm A) or the reverse (arm B). No patient had prior DNA-damaging chemotherapy. From thawed PBMCs, live CD3+CD8+ cells negative for CD19 and CD56 were sorted. The starting material was CD8+ T cells sorted from blood (inferred from file names), obtained from a patient given nivolumab and ipilimumab in sequence. This TCR was recovered from a human donor with melanoma. The chain recombines TRBV7-6 with TRBJ2-1, with D perhaps matching TRBD1 (7 bases). In nucleotides, the CDR3 is TGTGCCAGCAGCTTAGGCCCAGGGGGGATTTACAATGAGCAGTTCTTC. Translating it yields CASSLGPGGIYNEQFF.